This T cell receptor beta chain was profiled in a study of blood T cell repertoires in COVID-19. Study background: Acute and convalescent COVID-19 samples came from the United States, Italy and Spain.

TCRdb's table, derived via immunoSEQ multiplex PCR, lists solely in-frame clones and lacks some. The repertoire holds tens of thousands of clones, with about 90% as singletons. CDR3 size: 15 residues. CDR1 is MNHEY and CDR2 is SVGEGT in the germline V gene. V lost 6 bases and J lost 1, with 14 bases in between. V usage is TRBV6-2 or TRBV6-3 and J usage is TRBJ2-3; possible D gene TRBD2, 6 bases. The source of this sequence is a human donor in a cohort sampled during active COVID-19. Sequencing input: peripheral blood. CDR3 residues: CASSRSSAGTDTQYF. CDR3 in DNA: TGTGCCAGCAGCCGTTCTAGCGCGGGCACAGATACGCAGTATTTT.